This entry is about one T cell receptor (beta chain). The V gene lost 3 bases and the J gene lost 8 bases, with 11 bases spanning the gap. Per the germline V gene, CDR1 is LNHDA and CDR2 is SQIVND (reference sequence). CDR3 length equals 13 residues. Some clones are missing from TCRdb's copy, which holds only in-frame ones; the method was immunoSEQ multiplex PCR. The sample includes roughly 350,000 clones, 85% of them seen just once. This sample stems from a study of blood T cell repertoires in COVID-19. Study in general: From the United States, Italy and Spain came samples of acute and convalescent COVID-19.

Sequencing was done on a sample of peripheral blood. The chain links TRBV19 to TRBJ2-1, with unresolved D. The clonotype originates from a woman aged 18-29 years with acute or convalescent COVID-19. As DNA, the CDR3 is TGTGCCAGTAGTATCAGGTCAGACGATGAGCAGTTCTTC. Protein: CASSIRSDDEQFF.